This is a list of T cell receptor beta chains from one sample in a study of T cell responses to AZD1222 COVID-19 vaccine. Libraries were prepared by immunoSEQ multiplex PCR; TCRdb keeps only in-frame clonotypes and omits some of them. The data contain over 150,000 clones, 85% to 95% of them singletons. The sample in question was peripheral blood, obtained 28 days after the second dose of the MenACWY control vaccine. The receptors shown here come from an adult who received the MenACWY meningococcal vaccine as a control. The CDR3 runs from the conserved cysteine through the conserved F or W. A D gene is named only where the DNA matches it firmly. Clone size appears in some rows only: once, few, many, or a class for an expanded clone.

D	size	V	J	DNA	CDR3
-	-	TRBV5-1	TRBJ1-1	TGCGCCAGCAGTCTTGTCAGCAACACTGAAGCTTTCTTT	CASSLVSNTEAFF
-	-	TRBV28	TRBJ1-2	TGTGCCAGCAGTCCAGGGACCGCTCTGAGTGACTACACCTTC	CASSPGTALSDYTF
TRBD1	-	TRBV18	TRBJ1-1	TGTGCCAGCTCACCACTTCCTGGACAGGTTGACACTGAAGCTTTCTTT	CASSPLPGQVDTEAFF
-	once	TRBV7-8	TRBJ1-5	TGTGCCAGCAGCTCGGGCGAGGTTTTCCTTAGCAATCAGCCCCAGCATTTT	CASSSGEVFLSNQPQHF
-	-	TRBV3-1/TRBV3-2	TRBJ1-6	TGTGCCAGCAGCCATCCGACCCCGAATTCACCCCTCCACTTT	CASSHPTPNSPLHF
-	-	TRBV6-5	TRBJ1-4	TGTGCCAGCAGTTCCACCCTTCTGGAGGGTAGGGAAAAACTGTTTTTT	CASSSTLLEGREKLFF
TRBD2	once	TRBV7-9	TRBJ2-3	TGTGCCAGCAGCCTGGGAGCGGGGGGGTCGGATACGCAGTATTTT	CASSLGAGGSDTQYF
-	-	TRBV5-6	TRBJ1-1	TGTGCCAGCAGCTGGGGAGAGAACACTGAAGCTTTCTTT	CASSWGENTEAFF
TRBD2	-	TRBV7-2	TRBJ2-1	TGTGCCAGCAGCTCCCCGACGACTAGCGGACTCAATGAGCAGTTCTTC	CASSSPTTSGLNEQFF
-	few	TRBV20-1	TRBJ1-5	TGCAGTGCTAGTGGGCAGGGAAATCAGCCCCAGCATTTT	CSASGQGNQPQHF
-	-	TRBV18	TRBJ2-3	TGTGCCAGCTCACCCCCCTCAGCTAGCACAGATACGCAGTATTTT	CASSPPSASTDTQYF
-	-	TRBV7-2	TRBJ2-5	TGTGCCAGCAGCTACCCGACAGGAGGAGAGACCCAGTACTTC	CASSYPTGGETQYF
-	-	TRBV30	TRBJ2-6	TGTGCCTGGAGTGTCCCTTCTGGGGCCAACGTCCTGACTTTC	CAWSVPSGANVLTF
-	-	TRBV6-6	TRBJ1-6	TGTGCCAGCAGCCGCACAAGTGCCCCTTCACCCCTCCACTTT	CASSRTSAPSPLHF
-	-	TRBV19	TRBJ2-4	TGTGCCAGTAGTGCCGGGACCCCGGGGCTTAGCATTCAGTACTTC	CASSAGTPGLSIQYF
TRBD2	-	TRBV9	TRBJ2-3	TGTGCCAGCAGCGAGGGACTAGCGGGGGCGGTAGATACGCAGTATTTT	CASSEGLAGAVDTQYF
-	-	TRBV18	TRBJ1-2	TGTGCCAGCTCACCTCCTGGGCAGGGACTTATATATGGCTACACCTTC	CASSPPGQGLIYGYTF
-	once	TRBV10-3	TRBJ1-6	TGTGCCATCAGTGAGTCGAAGGGGGTTGGTAATTCACCCCTCCACTTT	CAISESKGVGNSPLHF
-	once	TRBV6-1	TRBJ1-2	TGTGCCAGCAGTGATCGCAGCTATGGCTACACCTTC	CASSDRSYGYTF
TRBD1	-	TRBV10-3	TRBJ1-5	TGTGCCATCAGTGCAGGGGGGCCCCAGCATTTT	CAISAGGPQHF
TRBD1	-	TRBV9	TRBJ2-5	TGTGCCAGCAGCTCAAGGACAGGGGGACGGGAGACCCAGTACTTC	CASSSRTGGRETQYF
-	-	TRBV7-2	TRBJ1-2	TGTGCCAGCAGCTTAGCGGGGGCAGCCAACTATGGCTACACCTTC	CASSLAGAANYGYTF
-	-	TRBV7-2	TRBJ1-1	TGTGCCAGCAGCTTAGTGGTGCGGGCTGAAGCTTTCTTT	CASSLVVRAEAFF
-	-	TRBV12-3/TRBV12-4	TRBJ1-1	TGTGCCAGCAGCGACGGGGTAGGCACTGAAGCTTTCTTT	CASSDGVGTEAFF
TRBD2	-	TRBV24-1	TRBJ2-4	TGTGCCACCAGTGACCCGGGACTAGCGGGGGGCCGGGGAAACATTCAGTACTTC	CATSDPGLAGGRGNIQYF
-	-	TRBV29-1	TRBJ2-7	TGCAGCGTTGTAACAGGCGGCGGGGTACGGGAGCAGTACTTC	CSVVTGGGVREQYF
-	-	TRBV28	TRBJ2-2	TGTGCCAGCAGTTTATGGGGAAACACCGGGGAGCTGTTTTTT	CASSLWGNTGELFF
-	-	TRBV7-2	TRBJ2-5	TGTGCCAGCAGCGTAGGACAGAGAGATACCCAGTACTTC	CASSVGQRDTQYF
-	-	TRBV4-1	TRBJ1-4	TGCGCCAGCAGCCAAGACGTTAGGAATAATGAAAAACTGTTTTTT	CASSQDVRNNEKLFF
-	-	TRBV27	TRBJ1-1	TGTGCCAGCAGTGCTCCTTCGACAGGGAACACTGAAGCTTTCTTT	CASSAPSTGNTEAFF
TRBD1	-	TRBV19	TRBJ1-5	TGTGCCAGTAGTATAGACGGGACAGGATATTATAGCAATCAGCCCCAGCATTTT	CASSIDGTGYYSNQPQHF
-	-	TRBV4-2	TRBJ2-1	TGTGCCAGCAGCCAAAACCGGGGGAATTACAATGAGCAGTTCTTC	CASSQNRGNYNEQFF
-	-	TRBV3-1/TRBV3-2	TRBJ1-1	TGTGCCAGCAGCCAATTTGGGTACACTGAAGCTTTCTTT	CASSQFGYTEAFF
-	-	TRBV7-9	TRBJ2-2	TGTGCCAGCAGCCTGGGACAGAACACCGGGGAGCTGTTTTTT	CASSLGQNTGELFF
-	-	TRBV7-2	TRBJ1-5	TGTGCCAGCAGCTTAGACAACAATCAGCCCCAGCATTTT	CASSLDNNQPQHF
-	-	TRBV18	TRBJ1-4	TGTGCCAGCTCACTTCCAGGGTCAGGTGAAAAACTGTTTTTT	CASSLPGSGEKLFF
TRBD1	few	TRBV7-9	TRBJ2-2	TGTGCCAGGCTCCTGGGACAGGTACGCGGGTGCACCGGGGAGCTGTTTTTT	CARLLGQVRGCTGELFF
-	-	TRBV12-3/TRBV12-4	TRBJ2-5	TGTGCCAGCAGTCCCTCTGATGAGACCCAGTACTTC	CASSPSDETQYF
-	-	TRBV4-1	TRBJ1-1	TGCGCCAGCAGCCAAGGACAGGCGTATCCTGAAGCTTTCTTT	CASSQGQAYPEAFF
-	-	TRBV6-4	TRBJ1-6	TGTGCCAGCAGTGCAAAGGGATATAATTCACCCCTCCACTTT	CASSAKGYNSPLHF
TRBD2	-	TRBV6-5	TRBJ2-7	TGTGCCAGCAGTTACTCCGATAGCGGGGGGGCCAATGAGCAGTACTTC	CASSYSDSGGANEQYF
-	once	TRBV5-4	TRBJ1-1	TGTGCCAGCAGCTCGAAGGGATCACTTAACACTGAAGCTTTCTTT	CASSSKGSLNTEAFF
-	-	TRBV5-4	TRBJ2-3	TGTGCCAGCAGCCCTGCGCGGGGCTCTAGCACAGATACGCAGTATTTT	CASSPARGSSTDTQYF
-	-	TRBV20-1	TRBJ1-1	TGCAGTGCTGAGAAGAACACTGAAGCTTTCTTT	CSAEKNTEAFF
TRBD1	-	TRBV5-4	TRBJ1-6	TGTGCCAGCGGGGTACAGGGGATTAATTCACCCCTCCACTTT	CASGVQGINSPLHF
-	-	TRBV12-3/TRBV12-4	TRBJ1-4	TGTGCCAGCAGTTTGGGTCCGAAACTGTTTTTT	CASSLGPKLFF
TRBD1	-	TRBV27	TRBJ1-2	TGTGCCAGCAGTTACGGGACAGGGGGCGACTATGGCTACACCTTC	CASSYGTGGDYGYTF
TRBD1	-	TRBV5-6	TRBJ2-1	TGTGCCAGCAGCGTTTCGGGACAGGGCTCCTACAATGAGCAGTTCTTC	CASSVSGQGSYNEQFF
-	-	TRBV2	TRBJ1-1	TGTGCCAGCAGTGATGCAGGCGGGAACACTGAAGCTTTCTTT	CASSDAGGNTEAFF
-	-	TRBV10-2	TRBJ1-2	TGCGCCAGCAGTGATATGTATGGCTACACCTTC	CASSDMYGYTF
-	-	TRBV11-2	TRBJ1-2	TGTGCCAGCAGACGTCCTGCAGGGAGCTATGGCTACACCTTC	CASRRPAGSYGYTF